This T cell receptor (beta chain) was identified during a study of identical twins. General study results and limits: Abundant cord blood beta clonotypes carried fewer insertions; memory repertoires showed none. Zero-insertion analyses might be partly confounded by invariant T cells like MAIT and iNKT.

TCRdb passed the 5' RACE reads through MiXCR, listing each CDR3 protein once. The sample shows around 570,000 distinct CDR3 sequences, more than 9% of them seen only once. This clonotype was seen more than once but under ten times. The antigen remains unidentified. Trimming pared 5 bases from V and 1 base from J, leaving 11 bases between. Germline CDR1 is SEHNR and CDR2 is FQNEAQ (reference sequence). The CDR3 contains 14 residues. This same sample was also part of a study on yellow fever vaccine responses in identical twins.

The chain couples TRBV7-9 to TRBJ2-5; tentative D call: TRBD1 (5 bases). This sequence was found in a woman in her late teens or twenties in good health. Material: PBMCs. In DNA form, the CDR3 reads TGTGCCAGCAGCGGAGACAGCCTCCAAGAGACCCAGTACTTC. This translates into CASSGDSLQETQYF.